This entry lists 24 T cell receptor beta chains sequenced from one sample in a study of T cells in tuberculosis. This table comes from immunoSEQ multiplex PCR, and its TCRdb copy is limited to in-frame clones, with some not included. The repertoire consists of fewer than 45,000 clones, with about 95% occurring once and the leading ten covering 7% to 9%. Sequences were obtained from PBMCs. The receptor set was obtained from a donor aged 10-30 years with latent tuberculosis or without tuberculosis infection.

This clone was seen a few times. The J gene is TRBJ1-4, the V gene TRBV10-1; 10 bases map to TRBD1. CDR1 and CDR2 from the germline V gene are WNHNN and SYGVQD (reference sequence). This CDR3 has 14 residues. Unmatched junction bases numbered 6, after V lost 4 bases and J lost 10 bases. This CDR3 reads CASSAGTGVGKLFF. In nucleotides, the CDR3 is TGCGCCAGCAGTGCCGGGACAGGGGTTGGAAAACTGTTTTTT.

The V call is TRBV5-6, the J call TRBJ2-1; 12 bases align to TRBD2. The germline V gene has CDR1 SGHDT and CDR2 YYEEEE. The junction had 4 bases not matched to a gene; V was cut back by 2 bases and J by 7 bases. The CDR3 contains 15 residues. Here the CDR3 reads CASSFTSGRWNEQFF. Here the CDR3 DNA reads TGTGCCAGCAGCTTTACTAGCGGGAGGTGGAATGAGCAGTTCTTC.

J is TRBJ2-1 and V is TRBV4-1; 13 bases align to TRBD2. The junction had 9 bases not matched to a gene; V was cut back by 1 base and J by 0 bases. Germline CDR1 and CDR2: MGHRA and YSYEKL. The CDR3 length is 20 residues. CDR3 residues: CASSQVRTSGGPSSYNEQFF. In nucleotides, the CDR3 is TGCGCCAGCAGCCAAGTGAGGACTAGCGGGGGCCCTAGCTCCTACAATGAGCAGTTCTTC.

The gene calls are TRBV11-3 and TRBJ2-3, with unresolved D. Trimming cost V 3 bases and J 6 bases, with 10 bases left between them. CDR1 SGHNT and CDR2 YENEEA come from the germline V gene. CDR3 length: 13 residues. The CDR3 region has the DNA TGTGCCAGCAGCTTTACCCGCCGGGATACGCAGTATTTT. It specifies CASSFTRRDTQYF.

The J gene is TRBJ1-3, the V gene TRBV29-1; weak D call: TRBD1 (6 bases). V shed 5 bases and J shed 4 bases, with 18 bases lying between them. The CDR3 totals 15 residues. Germline V CDR1 and CDR2: SQVTM, ANQGSEA. The CDR3 is CSVLGGQFAGNTIYF. Written as DNA, the CDR3 is TGCAGCGTTCTAGGAGGACAGTTCGCGGGAAACACCATATATTTT.

The genes are TRBV7-8 and TRBJ2-5; 14 bases agree with TRBD2. CDR1 is SGHVS and CDR2 is FQNEAQ in the germline V gene. The CDR3 runs to 18 residues. Losses at the gene ends were 1 base for V and 4 bases for J; bases not matched to a gene: 8. This chain's CDR3 is CASSLGGLAGVLVETQYF. Here the CDR3 DNA reads TGTGCCAGCAGCTTAGGGGGACTAGCGGGAGTTTTAGTAGAGACCCAGTACTTC.

This clone appeared once. V gene TRBV11-2 combines with J gene TRBJ1-4; tentative D call: TRBD1 (6 bases). V lost 4 bases and J lost 6, with 15 bases in between. CDR1 and CDR2 (germline): SGHAT, FQNNGV. The CDR3 totals 15 residues. CDR3 protein: CASSSRGGADEKLFF. In DNA form, the CDR3 reads TGTGCCAGCAGCTCGAGGGGGGGCGCGGATGAAAAACTGTTTTTT.

This clone was seen only once. The chain carries TRBV30 and TRBJ1-1; 7 bases align to TRBD1. The germline V gene has CDR1 GTSNPN and CDR2 SVGIG (reference sequence). The CDR3 has 13 residues. J was trimmed by 7 bases and V by 3 bases; bases with no gene match: 8. The CDR3, as DNA: TGTGCCTGGAGCCCAGACAGGGAGCGTGAAGCTTTCTTT. Translating gives CAWSPDREREAFF.

This chain joins TRBV10-3 and TRBJ1-6; tentatively, D is TRBD1 (5 bases). The CDR3 extends over 16 amino acids. Germline assignment: CDR1 ENHRY and CDR2 SYGVKD. The germline V and J ends were trimmed by 3 bases and 0 bases, with 9 bases remaining between them. The CDR3 DNA reads as TGTGCCATCAGTGAACGGGGGAGCTCCTATAATTCACCCCTCCACTTT. Translated: CAISERGSSYNSPLHF.

This chain links TRBV6-5 with TRBJ1-6; 10 nucleotides align to TRBD1. V dropped 3 bases and J dropped 7; count of bases not matched to a gene: 3. In germline, CDR1 is MNHEY, CDR2 SVGAGI. The CDR3 is 15 residues long. CDR3 residues: CASSYGTGVNSPLHF. The CDR3 bases are TGTGCCAGCAGTTATGGGACAGGGGTCAATTCACCCCTCCACTTT.

V usage is TRBV20-1 and J usage is TRBJ1-4; tentative D call: TRBD1 (6 bases). V was shortened by 5 bases and J by 7 bases, with 8 bases between the two germline ends. The CDR3 has 11 amino acids. Germline V gene lookup returns CDR1 DFQATT and CDR2 SNEGSKA (reference sequence). The CDR3 DNA follows: TGCAGTGCTGGGGGCAGTGAAAAACTGTTTTTT. Translation gives CSAGGSEKLFF.

The rearrangement links TRBV19 to TRBJ1-1, with TRBD1 matching 7 bases. CDR3 length equals 14 residues. V lost 7 bases, J lost 2 bases, and 7 bases stayed unmatched. The germline gives CDR1 LNHDA, CDR2 SQIVND (reference sequence). The CDR3 loop reads CASKISGGNTEAFF. The CDR3 DNA reads as TGTGCCAGTAAAATCTCAGGGGGAAACACTGAAGCTTTCTTT.

This chain joins TRBV2 and TRBJ2-7; 8 positions match TRBD2. V gave up 5 bases and J gave up 3 bases; unmatched junction bases: 12. Germline assignment: CDR1 SNHLY and CDR2 FYNNEI. This CDR3 is built from 16 residues. Here the CDR3 DNA reads TGTGCCAGCAGTATATCCGGGAGGGACTACGACTACGAGCAGTACTTC. It is translated as CASSISGRDYDYEQYF.

The chain is built from TRBV6-5 and TRBJ1-1, with 9 bases that match TRBD1. Germline CDR1 is MNHEY and CDR2 is SVGAGI. This CDR3 contains 13 residues. The V gene end was trimmed by 7 bases and the J gene end by 5 bases; junction bases not matched to a gene: 5. In nucleotides, the CDR3 is TGTGCCAGCACTTTCGACAGGGGGACTGAAGCTTTCTTT. This translates into CASTFDRGTEAFF.

This chain uses TRBV7-6 with TRBJ1-1; D call uncertain. V was cut by 6 bases and J by 1 base, with 18 bases left in between. The CDR3 is 16 amino acids. Germline V gene lookup returns CDR1 SGHVS and CDR2 FNYEAQ. CDR3 sequence: CASRMITEVSNTEAFF. CDR3 bases: TGTGCCAGCAGAATGATCACGGAGGTCTCGAACACTGAAGCTTTCTTT.

This clone occurred once. V and J are TRBV5-1 and TRBJ2-5; tentatively, D is TRBD1 (5 bases). V lost 3 bases and J lost 3, with 12 bases in between. The CDR3 is 14 amino acids. The germline CDR1 and CDR2 sequences are SGHRS and YFSETQ. This chain's CDR3 is CASSSLRGEETQYF. The CDR3, as DNA: TGCGCCAGCAGCTCACTTAGGGGCGAAGAGACCCAGTACTTC.

This chain connects TRBV5-1 to TRBJ2-7; D is possibly TRBD2 (6 bases). CDR1 and CDR2 from the germline V gene are SGHRS and YFSETQ. The CDR3 consists of 14 residues. V was pared by 5 bases and J by 3 bases, with 15 bases between. The CDR3: CASRPGGSDYEQYF. The CDR3 region has the DNA TGCGCCAGCAGACCCGGGGGTAGTGACTACGAGCAGTACTTC.

The J gene is TRBJ1-2, the V gene TRBV7-6; tentatively, D is TRBD1 (5 bases). In germline, CDR1 is SGHVS, CDR2 FNYEAQ. Deletions cut 0 bases from V and 3 bases from J, with 14 bases between. The length of the CDR3 is 16 residues. CDR3 coding DNA: TGTGCCAGCAGCTTAGCAGGGGAGGGTGAGGACTATGGCTACACCTTC. Its translation: CASSLAGEGEDYGYTF.

The chain has TRBV14 and TRBJ1-1; no reliable D call. Deletions cut 3 bases from V and 0 bases from J, with 5 bases between. CDR1 SGHDN and CDR2 FVKESK come from the germline V gene. This CDR3 has 13 amino acids. This chain's CDR3 is CASSHGVNTEAFF. In DNA, the CDR3 is TGTGCCAGCAGCCATGGAGTGAACACTGAAGCTTTCTTT.

V is TRBV10-2 and J is TRBJ1-5, with D unresolved. CDR3 length: 15 amino acids. Trimming removed 4 bases at V and 0 bases at J, with 10 bases between. Germline V gives CDR1 WSHSY, CDR2 SAAADI. CDR3 protein: CASSGSGNSNQPQHF. As DNA, the CDR3 is TGCGCCAGCAGTGGGTCCGGGAATAGCAATCAGCCCCAGCATTTT.

This sequence joins TRBV5-6 and TRBJ2-2; 8 bases line up with TRBD1. Germline CDR1 reads SGHDT; CDR2 reads YYEEEE. V dropped 3 bases and J dropped 6; count of bases not matched to a gene: 10. The length of the CDR3 is 16 residues. This chain's CDR3 is CASSSRVGQGAGELFF. Written as DNA, the CDR3 is TGTGCCAGCAGCTCGAGGGTTGGACAGGGAGCCGGGGAGCTGTTTTTT.

This clone was observed once. At one of its ends the junction is not consistent with the germline gene, which may arise from a read error. The rearrangement links TRBV7-2 to TRBJ2-2; 7 nucleotides line up with TRBD1. The CDR3 is made up of 15 amino acids. In germline, CDR1 is SGHTA, CDR2 FQGNSA. CDR3: CASGLKGQSTGELFF. The CDR3 DNA sequence: TGTGCCAGCGGCTTAAAGGGACAGTCTACCGGGGAGCTGTTTTTT.

This chain joins TRBV7-9 and TRBJ1-3, with D possibly matching TRBD1 (6 bases). In germline, CDR1 is SEHNR, CDR2 FQNEAQ (reference sequence). This CDR3 is built from 17 residues. Trimming stripped 2 bases from V and 4 bases from J, with 18 bases between. The CDR3 sequence is CASSLLGRQGTGNTIYF. Here the CDR3 DNA reads TGTGCCAGCAGCTTACTTGGCCGGCAGGGGACCGGAAACACCATATATTTT.

The chain carries TRBV4-2 and TRBJ1-1; D not certain. CDR3 length equals 16 residues. V was trimmed by 0 bases and J by 1 base, leaving 12 bases between them. The V gene's germline CDR1 is LGHNA and CDR2 YNFKEQ. Here the CDR3 DNA reads TGTGCCAGCAGCCAAGAACCAGCGTCGAGGAACACTGAAGCTTTCTTT. Translating gives CASSQEPASRNTEAFF.